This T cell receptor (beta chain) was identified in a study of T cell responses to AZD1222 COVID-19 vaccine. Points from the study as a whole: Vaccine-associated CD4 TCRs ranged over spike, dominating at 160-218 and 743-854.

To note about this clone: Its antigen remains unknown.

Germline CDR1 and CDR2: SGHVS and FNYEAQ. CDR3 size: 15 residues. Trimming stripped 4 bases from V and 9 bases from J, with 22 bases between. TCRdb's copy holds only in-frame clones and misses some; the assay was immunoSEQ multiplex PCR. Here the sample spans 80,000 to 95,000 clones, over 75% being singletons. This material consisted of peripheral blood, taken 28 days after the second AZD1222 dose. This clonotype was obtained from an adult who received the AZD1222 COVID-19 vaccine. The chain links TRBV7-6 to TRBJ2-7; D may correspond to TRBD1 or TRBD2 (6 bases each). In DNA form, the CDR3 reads TGTGCCAGCAGCTCCAGTGGGGGGCCCGCGTTAGTGCAGTACTTC. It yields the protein CASSSSGGPALVQYF.